Following are 2 T cell receptor beta chains from one sample sequenced in a study of T cells in Graves' hyperthyroidism and ophthalmopathy (dated by TCRdb to between 2019 and 2020). Library prep was done by multiplex PCR. TCRdb lists the instrument as Illumina HiSeq 2000. The TCR beta CDR3 regions were amplified from RNA transcripts. A first-round RT-PCR of the TCR CDR3 used the HTBI primer set with the Qiagen OneStep RT-PCR kit. Using fastp trimming at Q25 and MiXCR clonotype assembly, TCRdb reanalyzed the public sequencing data and kept in-frame beta chains. Duplicate CDR3 protein sequences are folded into a single record with the most common DNA and genes. This sample comprises around 300,000 distinct CDR3 sequences, 11% to 15% of them detected only once. Roughly 24% of the sample goes to the ten largest clones. Sample: blood. The receptors come from a woman in her 30s with Graves' hyperthyroidism.

V is TRBV20-1 and J is TRBJ2-7; D may be TRBD2 (6 bases). Between the trimmed V and J ends, which lost 0 bases and 4 bases, there was a span of 16 bases. The CDR3 contains 15 residues. Germline assignment: CDR1 DFQATT and CDR2 SNEGSKA (reference sequence). The CDR3 DNA reads as TGCAGTGCTAGAGATGGCCGGAGGGGCGGTTACGAGCAGTACTTC. Translation: CSARDGRRGGYEQYF.

This clonotype has more than one count but fewer than ten. J is TRBJ2-1 and V is TRBV20-1; 14 nucleotides line up with TRBD2. The CDR3 length is 18 residues. The ends lost 2 bases at V and 0 bases at J; junction bases unmatched: 6. Germline V gene data show CDR1 as DFQATT and CDR2 as SNEGSKA (reference sequence). CDR3 nucleotide sequence: TGCAGTGCTAGAAAAGGACTAGCGGGAGGCAGCTCCTACAATGAGCAGTTCTTC. It specifies CSARKGLAGGSSYNEQFF.